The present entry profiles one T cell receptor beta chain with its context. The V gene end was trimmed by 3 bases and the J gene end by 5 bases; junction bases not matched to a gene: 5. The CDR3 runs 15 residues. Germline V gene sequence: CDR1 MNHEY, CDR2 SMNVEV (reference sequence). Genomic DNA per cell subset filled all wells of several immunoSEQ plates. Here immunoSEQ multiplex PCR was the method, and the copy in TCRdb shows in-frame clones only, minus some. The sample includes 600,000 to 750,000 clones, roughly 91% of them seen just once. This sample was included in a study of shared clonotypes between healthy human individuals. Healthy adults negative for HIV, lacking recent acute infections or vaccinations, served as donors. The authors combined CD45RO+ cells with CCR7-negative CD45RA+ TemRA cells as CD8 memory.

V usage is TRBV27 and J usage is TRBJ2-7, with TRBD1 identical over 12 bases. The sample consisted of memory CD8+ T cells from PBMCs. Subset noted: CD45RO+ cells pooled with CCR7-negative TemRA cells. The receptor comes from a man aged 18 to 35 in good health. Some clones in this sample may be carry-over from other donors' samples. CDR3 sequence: CASSFGTGGVNEQYF. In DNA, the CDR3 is TGTGCCAGCAGTTTCGGGACAGGGGGCGTCAACGAGCAGTACTTC.